Listed here are 2 T cell receptor beta chains from one sample, sequenced in a study of blood T cell repertoires in COVID-19. Using immunoSEQ multiplex PCR, the repertoire was profiled, and TCRdb retains in-frame clones only, with some absent. Counted here are 150,000 to 200,000 clones, 81% occurring once; the ten biggest clones make up roughly 11%. Sample: peripheral blood. The receptors originated from a man aged 60-69 years with active or convalescent COVID-19.

This sequence joins TRBV19 and TRBJ2-1; TRBD2 aligns across 12 bases. CDR3 length equals 18 residues. With V trimmed by 0 bases and J by 8 bases, 11 bases remained unmatched. The germline gives CDR1 LNHDA, CDR2 SQIVND (reference sequence). The CDR3 protein is CASSIDRGLAGFKHEQFF. CDR3 coding DNA: TGTGCCAGTAGTATAGATCGAGGACTAGCGGGATTTAAACATGAGCAGTTCTTC.

This chain joins TRBV24-1 and TRBJ2-5, with a possible D match to TRBD1 (6 bases). CDR3 size: 16 residues. Germline V lookup: CDR1 KGHDR, CDR2 SFDVKD. Deletions cut 5 bases from V and 2 bases from J, with 17 bases between. The DNA of the CDR3 is TGTGCCACCAGTGCCGGGACAAGACTAAAACAAGAGACCCAGTACTTC. Amino acids: CATSAGTRLKQETQYF.